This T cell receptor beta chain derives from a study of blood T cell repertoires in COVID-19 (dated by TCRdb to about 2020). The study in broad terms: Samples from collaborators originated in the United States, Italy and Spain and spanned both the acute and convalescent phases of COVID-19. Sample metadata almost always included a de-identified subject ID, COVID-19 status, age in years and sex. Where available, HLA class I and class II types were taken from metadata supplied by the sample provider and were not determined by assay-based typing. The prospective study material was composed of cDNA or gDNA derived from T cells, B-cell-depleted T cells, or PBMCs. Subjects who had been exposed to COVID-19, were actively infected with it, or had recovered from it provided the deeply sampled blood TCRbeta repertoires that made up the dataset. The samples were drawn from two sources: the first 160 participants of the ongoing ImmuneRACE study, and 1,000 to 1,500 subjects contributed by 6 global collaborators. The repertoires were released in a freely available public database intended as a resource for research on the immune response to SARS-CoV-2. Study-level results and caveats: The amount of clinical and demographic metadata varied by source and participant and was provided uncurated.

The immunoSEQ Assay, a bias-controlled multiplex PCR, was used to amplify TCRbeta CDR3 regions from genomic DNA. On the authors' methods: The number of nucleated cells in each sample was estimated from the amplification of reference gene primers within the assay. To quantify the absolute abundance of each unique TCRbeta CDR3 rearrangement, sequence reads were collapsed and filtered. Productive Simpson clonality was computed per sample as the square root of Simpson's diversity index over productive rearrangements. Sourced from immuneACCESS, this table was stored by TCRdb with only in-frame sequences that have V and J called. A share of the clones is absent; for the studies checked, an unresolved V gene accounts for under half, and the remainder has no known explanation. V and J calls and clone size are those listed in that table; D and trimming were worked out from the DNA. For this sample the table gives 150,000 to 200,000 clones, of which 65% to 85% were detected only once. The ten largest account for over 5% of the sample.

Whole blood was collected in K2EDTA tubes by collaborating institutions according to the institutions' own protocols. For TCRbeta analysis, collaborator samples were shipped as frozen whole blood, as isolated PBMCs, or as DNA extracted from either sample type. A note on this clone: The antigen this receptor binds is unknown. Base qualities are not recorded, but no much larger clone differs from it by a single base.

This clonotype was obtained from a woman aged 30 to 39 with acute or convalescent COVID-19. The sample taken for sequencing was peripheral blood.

The sequenced DNA is TGTGCCAGTAGTATCGGGGGGACCAAAAACATTCAGTACTTC. It specifies CASSIGGTKNIQYF. The chain joins TRBV19 to TRBJ2-4, and 7 bases in between align with TRBD2. V and J are trimmed by 3 bases and 2 bases, and the gene matches miss 1 base of the junction. Taken from the germline V gene (reference sequence), the CDR1 and CDR2 loops are LNHDA and SQIVND. Spanning cysteine to phenylalanine, the CDR3 consists of 14 amino acids. CDR3 DNA only is kept here, 42 bases in frame from base 1. With all but the CDR3 taken from the reference TRBV19 and TRBJ2-4 genes, the full variable domain is: DGGITQSPKYLFRKEGQNVTLSCEQNLNHDAMYWYRQDPGQGLRLIYYSQIVNDFQKGDIAEGYSVSREKKESFPLTVTSAQKNPTAFYLCASSIGGTKNIQYFGAGTRLSVL.